This paragraph covers one T cell receptor (beta chain) sequence. Its antigen is unidentified. Germline CDR1 is ENHRY and CDR2 is SYGVKD. The CDR3 extends over 17 amino acids. V trimming: 2 bases; J trimming: 5 bases; junction bases outside the gene matches: 11. The sample belongs to a study of shared clonotypes between healthy human individuals. Study-wide context: CD8 memory received one plate per donor, CD8 naive two, CD4 memory three and CD4 naive three. Study results and limitations: The researchers took only blood, and tissue repertoires probably look different. There were few donors, and this limited the genetic and exposure-history diversity represented.

The naive CD8 population came from CD45RO-negative cells selected for CCR7, without terminally differentiated effector memory CD45RA+ cells. The assay ran at deep level. This table comes from immunoSEQ multiplex PCR, and its TCRdb copy is limited to in-frame clones, with some not included. The sample carries about 1,800,000 clones, about 95% recorded once. Sample: naive CD8+ T cells sorted from blood. This TCR was sampled from a man between 18 and 29 years old in good health. This rearrangement joins TRBV10-3 to TRBJ2-7, with 11 bases fitting TRBD2. In nucleotides, the CDR3 is TGTGCCATCAGTGAGGAGGCCCTAGCGGGAGGCGGCCACGAGCAGTACTTC. This gives the protein CAISEEALAGGGHEQYF.